This TCR beta chain comes out of a study of beta chain features in type 1 diabetes. The isolated RNA, all of it, was reverse transcribed, so expressed TCRB transcripts were what got sequenced. Sequencing was performed with immunoSEQ multiplex PCR; in TCRdb, only in-frame clones are kept and a portion is missing. Of about 340,000 clones in the sample, 6.5% to 10% are singletons; the top ten hold 0.44%. The germline V gene has CDR1 LGHNA and CDR2 YNFKEQ. This CDR3 region has 14 residues. With 0 bases removed from V and 0 bases from J, the gap between germline ends came to 6 bases. This sequence was found in a woman between 18 and 29 years old in good health. Sequencing used central memory CD4+ T cells from blood. This chain connects TRBV4-2 to TRBJ2-7, with D possibly being TRBD2 (5 bases). The CDR3 DNA follows: TGTGCCAGCAGCCAAGATCTAGCCTCCTACGAGCAGTACTTC. It codes for CASSQDLASYEQYF.